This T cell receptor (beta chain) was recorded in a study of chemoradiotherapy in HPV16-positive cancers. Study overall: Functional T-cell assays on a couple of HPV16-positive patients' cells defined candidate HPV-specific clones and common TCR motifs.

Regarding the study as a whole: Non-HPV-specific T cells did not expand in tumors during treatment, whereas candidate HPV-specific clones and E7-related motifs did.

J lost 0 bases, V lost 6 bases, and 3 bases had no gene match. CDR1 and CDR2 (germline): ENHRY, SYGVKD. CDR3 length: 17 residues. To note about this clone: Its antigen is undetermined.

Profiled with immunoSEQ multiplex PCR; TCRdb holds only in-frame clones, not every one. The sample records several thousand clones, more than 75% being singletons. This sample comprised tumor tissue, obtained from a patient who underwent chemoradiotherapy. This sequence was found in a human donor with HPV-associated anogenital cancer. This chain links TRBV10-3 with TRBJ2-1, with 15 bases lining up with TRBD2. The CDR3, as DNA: TGTGCCATCAGGGGGACTAGCGGGGGGAGCTCCTACAATGAGCAGTTCTTC. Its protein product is CAIRGTSGGSSYNEQFF.